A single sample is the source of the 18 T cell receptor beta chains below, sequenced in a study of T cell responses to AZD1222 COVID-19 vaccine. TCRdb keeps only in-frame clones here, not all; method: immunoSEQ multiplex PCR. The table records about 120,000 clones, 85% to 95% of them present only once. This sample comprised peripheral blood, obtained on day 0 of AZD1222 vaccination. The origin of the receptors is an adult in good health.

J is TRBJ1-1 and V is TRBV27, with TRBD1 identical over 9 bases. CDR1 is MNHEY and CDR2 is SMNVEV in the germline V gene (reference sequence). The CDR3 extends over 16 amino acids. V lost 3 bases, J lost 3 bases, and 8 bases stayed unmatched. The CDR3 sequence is CASSLRTGDRDTEAFF. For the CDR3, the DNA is TGTGCCAGCAGTTTGAGAACCGGGGACAGGGACACTGAAGCTTTCTTT.

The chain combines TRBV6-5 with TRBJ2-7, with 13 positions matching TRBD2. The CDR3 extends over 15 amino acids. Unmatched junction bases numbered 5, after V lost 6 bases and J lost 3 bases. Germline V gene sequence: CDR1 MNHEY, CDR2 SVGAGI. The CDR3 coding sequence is TGTGCCAGCAGGCCAGGGACTAGCGGGGACTACGAGCAGTACTTC. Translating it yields CASRPGTSGDYEQYF.

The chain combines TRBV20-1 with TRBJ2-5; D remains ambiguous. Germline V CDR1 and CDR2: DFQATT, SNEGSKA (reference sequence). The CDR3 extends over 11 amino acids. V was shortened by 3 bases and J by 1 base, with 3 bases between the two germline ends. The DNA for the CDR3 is TGCAGTGCTAGGGCCCAAGAGACCCAGTACTTC. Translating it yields CSARAQETQYF.

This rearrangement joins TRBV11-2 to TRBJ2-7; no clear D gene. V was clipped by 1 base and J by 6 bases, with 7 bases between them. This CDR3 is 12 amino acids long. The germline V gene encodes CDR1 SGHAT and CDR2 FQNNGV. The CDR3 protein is CASSLAAVEQYF. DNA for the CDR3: TGTGCCAGCAGCTTAGCGGCGGTCGAGCAGTACTTC.

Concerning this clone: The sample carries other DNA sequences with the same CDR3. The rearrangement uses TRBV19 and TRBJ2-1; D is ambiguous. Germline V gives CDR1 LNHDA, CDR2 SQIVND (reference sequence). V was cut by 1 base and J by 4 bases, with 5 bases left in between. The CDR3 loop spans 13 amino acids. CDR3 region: CASSIGTYNEQFF. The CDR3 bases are TGTGCCAGTAGTATAGGGACGTACAATGAGCAGTTCTTC.

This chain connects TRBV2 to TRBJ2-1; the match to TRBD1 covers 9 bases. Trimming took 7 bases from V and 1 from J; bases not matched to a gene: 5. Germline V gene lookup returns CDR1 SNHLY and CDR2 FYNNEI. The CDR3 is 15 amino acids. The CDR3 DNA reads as TGTGCCAGCAACCCAGACAGGGGGTCCTACAATGAGCAGTTCTTC. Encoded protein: CASNPDRGSYNEQFF.

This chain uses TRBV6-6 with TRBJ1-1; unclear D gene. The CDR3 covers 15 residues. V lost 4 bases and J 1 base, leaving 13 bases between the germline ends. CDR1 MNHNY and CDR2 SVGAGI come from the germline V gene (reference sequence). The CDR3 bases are TGTGCCAGCAGTTCTCCAGTACGGGGGAACACTGAAGCTTTCTTT. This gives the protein CASSSPVRGNTEAFF.

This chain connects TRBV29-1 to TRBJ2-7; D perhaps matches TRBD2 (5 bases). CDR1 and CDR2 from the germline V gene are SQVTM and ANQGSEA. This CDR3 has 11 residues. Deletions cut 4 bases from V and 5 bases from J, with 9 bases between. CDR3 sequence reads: CSVAREDEQYF. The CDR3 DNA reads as TGCAGCGTTGCCCGGGAAGACGAGCAGTACTTC.

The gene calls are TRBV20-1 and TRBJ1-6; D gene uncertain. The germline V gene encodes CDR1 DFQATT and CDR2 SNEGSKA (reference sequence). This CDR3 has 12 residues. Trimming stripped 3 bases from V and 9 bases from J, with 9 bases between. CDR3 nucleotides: TGCAGTGCTAGTCAAAGGAGTTCACCCCTCCACTTT. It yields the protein CSASQRSSPLHF.

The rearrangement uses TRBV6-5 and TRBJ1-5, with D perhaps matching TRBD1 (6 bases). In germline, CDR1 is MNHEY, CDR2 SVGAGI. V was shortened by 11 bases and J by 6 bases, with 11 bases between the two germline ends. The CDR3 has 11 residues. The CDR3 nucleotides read TGTGCCTCGGGGGCTCCTCAGCCCCAGCATTTT. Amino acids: CASGAPQPQHF.

The CDR3 coding sequence is TGCAGCGCCGCGGGGCTAGCGGGAGGGGGGACAGATACGCAGTATTTT. Translation gives CSAAGLAGGGTDTQYF. J is TRBJ2-3 and V is TRBV29-1; 12 bases agree with TRBD2. CDR3 length: 16 residues. After removal of 7 bases from V and 3 bases from J, the junction contained 11 bases not matched to a gene. Germline V CDR1 and CDR2: SQVTM, ANQGSEA.

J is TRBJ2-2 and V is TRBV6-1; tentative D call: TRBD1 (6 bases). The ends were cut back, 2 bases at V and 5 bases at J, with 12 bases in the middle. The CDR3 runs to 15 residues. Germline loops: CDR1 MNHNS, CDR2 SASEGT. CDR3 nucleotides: TGTGCCAGCAGTGAAAGTGGACAGAGTACCGGGGAGCTGTTTTTT. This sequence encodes CASSESGQSTGELFF.

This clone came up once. In nucleotides, the CDR3 is TGTGCCAGCAGCCTCGGGACAGGGGGCAGGCAGTACTTC. It is translated as CASSLGTGGRQYF. The rearrangement links TRBV2 to TRBJ2-7; TRBD1 matches at 12 bases. Trimming at V came to 6 bases and at J to 9 bases, leaving 6 bases not matched to a gene. Germline V lookup: CDR1 SNHLY, CDR2 FYNNEI. The CDR3 is 13 amino acids.

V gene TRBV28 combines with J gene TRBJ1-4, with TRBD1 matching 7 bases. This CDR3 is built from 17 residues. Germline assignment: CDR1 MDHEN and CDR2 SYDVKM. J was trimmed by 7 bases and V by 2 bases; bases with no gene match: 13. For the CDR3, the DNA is TGTGCCAGCAGTTTACCAACTCCGGGACAGAATATTGAAAAACTGTTTTTT. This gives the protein CASSLPTPGQNIEKLFF.

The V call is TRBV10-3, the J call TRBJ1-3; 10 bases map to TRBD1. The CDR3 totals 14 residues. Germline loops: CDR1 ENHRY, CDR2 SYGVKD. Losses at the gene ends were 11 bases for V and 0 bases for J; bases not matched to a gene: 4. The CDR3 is CASGTGASGNTIYF. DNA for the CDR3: TGTGCCTCAGGGACAGGGGCCTCTGGAAACACCATATATTTT.

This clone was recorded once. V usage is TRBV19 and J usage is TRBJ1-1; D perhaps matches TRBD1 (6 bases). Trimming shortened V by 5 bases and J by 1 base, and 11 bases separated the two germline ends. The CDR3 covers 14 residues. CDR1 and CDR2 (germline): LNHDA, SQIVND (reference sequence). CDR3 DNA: TGTGCCAGTAGTCCGGACAGAGAGAACACTGAAGCTTTCTTT. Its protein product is CASSPDRENTEAFF.

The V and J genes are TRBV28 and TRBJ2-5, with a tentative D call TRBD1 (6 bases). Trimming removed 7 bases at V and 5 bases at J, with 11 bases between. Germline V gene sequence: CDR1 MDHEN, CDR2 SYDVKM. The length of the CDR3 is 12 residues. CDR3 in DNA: TGTGCCAGCACAGGGGTGGACGAGACCCAGTACTTC. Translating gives CASTGVDETQYF.

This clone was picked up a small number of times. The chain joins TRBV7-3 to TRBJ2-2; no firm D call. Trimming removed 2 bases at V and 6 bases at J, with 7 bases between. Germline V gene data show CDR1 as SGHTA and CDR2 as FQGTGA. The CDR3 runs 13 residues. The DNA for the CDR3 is TGTGCCAGCAGCTTACGACCAGCCGGGGAGCTGTTTTTT. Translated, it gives CASSLRPAGELFF.